These 28 T cell receptor beta chains originate from one sample sequenced in a study of blood T cell repertoires in COVID-19. Clones were read by immunoSEQ multiplex PCR, and TCRdb kept only the in-frame ones, dropping some. The table records over 200,000 clones, about 83% of them present only once. The sequenced material came from peripheral blood. These TCRs come from a man older than 75 with acute or convalescent COVID-19.

The rearrangement links TRBV28 to TRBJ2-3, with TRBD2 matching over 7 bases. The CDR3 totals 12 residues. Germline CDR1 MDHEN, CDR2 SYDVKM. V was pared by 4 bases and J by 6 bases, with 1 base of the junction left unmatched. Here the CDR3 DNA reads TGTGCCAGCAGTTCGACTAGCGATACGCAGTATTTT. Residues: CASSSTSDTQYF.

The chain joins TRBV28 to TRBJ1-5, with 7 bases matching TRBD1. The CDR3 is 16 residues long. Germline V CDR1 and CDR2: MDHEN, SYDVKM. The junction had 13 bases not matched to a gene; V was cut back by 7 bases and J by 4 bases. The CDR3 is CASNTDRALGNQPQHF. As DNA, the CDR3 is TGTGCCAGCAACACAGACAGGGCCTTGGGGAATCAGCCCCAGCATTTT.

The V call is TRBV14, the J call TRBJ1-1; D is unclear. The V end was cut by 4 bases, the J end by 4 bases, with 10 bases between. The CDR3 consists of 13 residues. Germline-derived CDR1 and CDR2 are SGHDN and FVKESK. The CDR3 DNA reads as TGTGCCAGCAGCCCGACAACCTTCACTGAAGCTTTCTTT. It is translated as CASSPTTFTEAFF.

The V and J genes are TRBV10-3 and TRBJ2-7; perhaps TRBD1 as D (5 bases). Trimming removed 8 bases from V and 3 bases from J, with 14 bases in between. The CDR3 loop spans 13 amino acids. The germline gives CDR1 ENHRY, CDR2 SYGVKD. The CDR3 spells CAIGPDNYYEQYF. The CDR3 DNA reads TGTGCCATCGGGCCGGACAACTACTACGAGCAGTACTTC.

This clone has a single count. The gene calls are TRBV7-2 and TRBJ2-3, with a weak D call TRBD2 (6 bases). Germline values: CDR1 SGHTA, CDR2 FQGNSA. V lost 2 bases and J 1 base, leaving 13 bases between the germline ends. This CDR3 is built from 16 residues. The CDR3 region is CASSLLGRGGTDTQYF. CDR3 sequence (DNA): TGTGCCAGCAGCTTACTCGGGCGGGGCGGCACAGATACGCAGTATTTT.

This clone was found once. The chain joins TRBV5-1 to TRBJ2-5, with D perhaps matching TRBD1 (5 bases). This CDR3 has 14 residues. Germline V gene lookup returns CDR1 SGHRS and CDR2 YFSETQ. Trimming removed 0 bases at V and 2 bases at J, with 8 bases between. CDR3 nucleotide sequence: TGCGCCAGCAGCTTGGAGGGGCGACAAGAGACCCAGTACTTC. As protein: CASSLEGRQETQYF.

The chain joins TRBV12-3 or TRBV12-4 to TRBJ1-2; possible D gene TRBD1, 5 bases. V lost 4 bases and J 5 bases, leaving 8 bases between the germline ends. CDR3 length: 12 residues. CDR3 in DNA: TGTGCCAGCAGTTGGGGGAGGTATGGCTACACCTTC. This gives the protein CASSWGRYGYTF.

This sequence joins TRBV2 and TRBJ1-2; D is uncertain. CDR3 length: 15 amino acids. V was trimmed by 4 bases and J by 1 base, leaving 13 bases between them. Germline V CDR1 and CDR2: SNHLY, FYNNEI. CDR3 residues: CASSGYRVFNYGYTF. DNA for the CDR3: TGTGCCAGCAGTGGATACCGAGTTTTTAACTATGGCTACACCTTC.

This chain uses TRBV10-2 with TRBJ2-1; the match to TRBD2 covers 8 bases. The CDR3 covers 16 residues. The germline V gene has CDR1 WSHSY and CDR2 SAAADI. With V trimmed by 3 bases and J by 7 bases, 11 bases remained unmatched. The CDR3 DNA is TGCGCCAGCAGTGATGGGAGCGGGAGTCCGGGGAATGAGCAGTTCTTC. Residues: CASSDGSGSPGNEQFF.

Remarks on this clone: In the same sample, other DNA sequences code for this CDR3. The chain couples TRBV5-1 to TRBJ1-3; D might be TRBD1 (6 bases). V was clipped by 0 bases and J by 0 bases, with 7 bases between them. The CDR3 contains 15 residues. Germline assignment: CDR1 SGHRS and CDR2 YFSETQ. CDR3 nucleotides: TGCGCCAGCAGCTTGGGGGGGCGCTCTGGAAACACCATATATTTT. Residues: CASSLGGRSGNTIYF.

The V gene is TRBV7-2, the J gene TRBJ1-2; D not certain. Germline V gives CDR1 SGHTA, CDR2 FQGNSA. CDR3 length: 15 amino acids. The V end was cut by 5 bases, the J end by 8 bases, with 21 bases between. The CDR3 reads CASSPRRPHGEGYTF. DNA for the CDR3: TGTGCCAGCAGCCCAAGGAGGCCCCACGGGGAAGGCTACACCTTC.

This chain joins TRBV5-1 and TRBJ2-5, with 10 bases lining up with TRBD1. Germline-derived CDR1 and CDR2 are SGHRS and YFSETQ. CDR3 length equals 15 residues. The ends lost 3 bases at V and 7 bases at J; junction bases unmatched: 9. The CDR3 region has the DNA TGCGCCAGCAGCTCCACCGGGACAGGGGAAAGGACCCAGTACTTC. It specifies CASSSTGTGERTQYF.

The chain combines TRBV5-5 with TRBJ1-5; the match to TRBD1 covers 10 bases. This CDR3 is 17 amino acids long. Germline CDR1 reads SGHKS; CDR2 reads YYEKEE (reference sequence). With V trimmed by 0 bases and J by 7 bases, 10 bases remained unmatched. The CDR3 loop reads CASSLAGDRGRGQPQHF. The CDR3, as DNA: TGTGCCAGCAGCTTGGCCGGCGACAGGGGGCGCGGACAGCCCCAGCATTTT.

CDR3 residues: CASSPPRLAGREQYF. The CDR3, as DNA: TGTGCCAGCAGCCCCCCACGGCTAGCGGGGAGAGAGCAGTACTTC. The chain carries TRBV11-2 and TRBJ2-7; TRBD2 matches at 9 bases. The V and J ends lost 5 bases and 7 bases, in that order; junction bases with no gene match: 12. In germline, CDR1 is SGHAT, CDR2 FQNNGV. The CDR3 is made up of 15 amino acids. The entire variable domain, with the rest obtained from reference TRBV11-2 and TRBJ2-7, is as follows: EAGVAQSPRYKIIEKRQSVAFWCNPISGHATLYWYQQILGQGPKLLIQFQNNGVVDDSQLPKDRFSAERLKGVDSTLKIQPAKLEDSAVYLCASSPPRLAGREQYFGPGTRLTVT.

This sequence joins TRBV15 and TRBJ2-7, with 7 bases identical to TRBD1. This CDR3 contains 15 residues. The germline V gene encodes CDR1 LNHNV and CDR2 YYDKDF (reference sequence). Losses at the gene ends were 0 bases for V and 0 bases for J; bases not matched to a gene: 2. The CDR3 sequence is CATSRDRGPSYEQYF. DNA of the CDR3: TGTGCCACCAGCAGAGATAGGGGGCCCTCCTACGAGCAGTACTTC.

The CDR3 nucleotides are TGTGCCAGCAGCCAGAACAGGGGGGAAGGAGACAATGAGCAGTTCTTC. Translating it yields CASSQNRGEGDNEQFF. The V call is TRBV3-1 (or the pseudogene TRBV3-2), the J call TRBJ2-1, with 8 bases lining up with TRBD1. V was clipped by 3 bases and J by 5 bases; unmatched bases: 9. The CDR3 sequence is 16 residues long. CDR1 and CDR2 from the germline V gene are LGHDT and YNNKEL (reference sequence).

CDR3 loop: CSVTVGYEQYF. The CDR3 coding sequence is TGCAGTGTCACCGTCGGGTACGAGCAGTACTTC. The chain employs TRBV20-1 and TRBJ2-7; the D is unclear. This CDR3 is 11 amino acids long. Germline V gene lookup returns CDR1 DFQATT and CDR2 SNEGSKA (reference sequence). The germline V and J ends were trimmed by 7 bases and 4 bases, with 11 bases remaining between them.

The chain carries TRBV5-1 and TRBJ2-7; 11 bases align to TRBD1. Germline V gives CDR1 SGHRS, CDR2 YFSETQ. The trim removed 1 base at V and 5 bases at J, leaving 11 bases unmatched. This CDR3 is built from 17 residues. In DNA, the CDR3 is TGCGCCAGCAGCTTGCCGCCTGGGGGACAGGGGGGCGACGAGCAGTACTTC. This gives the protein CASSLPPGGQGGDEQYF.

V gene TRBV30 combines with J gene TRBJ2-7; 9 bases align to TRBD2. CDR3 length: 15 amino acids. Germline trimming cut 1 base from V and 2 bases from J; bases unmatched to any gene: 6. Germline V lookup: CDR1 GTSNPN, CDR2 SVGIG (reference sequence). Here the CDR3 DNA reads TGTGCCTGGAGTGAAGCGGGGGGCCCCACCTACGAGCAGTACTTC. This sequence encodes CAWSEAGGPTYEQYF.

The chain joins TRBV29-1 to TRBJ2-3; TRBD1 matches at 8 bases. This CDR3 contains 18 residues. CDR1 is SQVTM, CDR2 ANQGSEA, per germline. V lost 7 bases, J lost 0 bases, and 18 bases stayed unmatched. The CDR3 region is CSAPLTQGAVTSTDTQYF. The CDR3, as DNA: TGCAGCGCACCGCTAACGCAGGGGGCCGTGACTAGCACAGATACGCAGTATTTT.

This chain joins TRBV3-1 (or the pseudogene TRBV3-2) and TRBJ2-1, with TRBD2 as a possible D gene (6 bases). V shed 1 base and J shed 0 bases, with 13 bases lying between them. CDR3 length: 17 amino acids. Per germline, CDR1 LGHDT and CDR2 YNNKEL (reference sequence). The CDR3 region is CASSQGLTGVSYNEQFF. CDR3 sequence (DNA): TGTGCCAGCAGCCAAGGTCTAACGGGAGTCTCCTACAATGAGCAGTTCTTC.

The J gene is TRBJ1-2, the V gene TRBV27, with D tentatively TRBD1 (5 bases). The V end was cut by 6 bases, the J end by 6 bases, with 14 bases between. The CDR3 is 13 residues long. Germline V gene sequence: CDR1 MNHEY, CDR2 SMNVEV (reference sequence). The CDR3 DNA is TGTGCCAGCAGGGGGGGTTCTCGGGATGGCTACACCTTC. Translated: CASRGGSRDGYTF.

The CDR3 sequence: CASTFREIYGYTF. In DNA, the CDR3 is TGTGCCAGCACCTTCAGGGAAATCTATGGCTACACCTTC. This chain links TRBV27 with TRBJ1-2, with D tentatively TRBD1 (5 bases). This CDR3 has 13 residues. Trimming removed 7 bases from V and 4 bases from J, with 13 bases in between. Per germline, CDR1 MNHEY and CDR2 SMNVEV (reference sequence).

This clone was seen once. The V call is TRBV5-6, the J call TRBJ2-1; tentatively, D is TRBD2 (5 bases). Trimming cost V 1 base and J 6 bases, with 11 bases left between them. Looked up from germline, CDR1 is SGHDT and CDR2 is YYEEEE. The CDR3 length is 14 residues. In DNA, the CDR3 is TGTGCCAGCAGCTTGCAACTAGTTAGCAATGAGCAGTTCTTC. Protein product: CASSLQLVSNEQFF.

The rearrangement links TRBV7-6 to TRBJ2-5; D perhaps matches TRBD2 (7 bases). Germline CDR1 is SGHVS and CDR2 is FNYEAQ. V lost 4 bases to trimming and J lost 5 bases, with 17 bases between them. This CDR3 spans 15 amino acids. In nucleotides, the CDR3 is TGTGCCAGCAGCTACCTCCGGGGGGCGGGGGAGACCCAGTACTTC. It codes for CASSYLRGAGETQYF. Using reference TRBV7-6 and TRBJ2-5 for the parts outside the CDR3, the full variable domain is GAGVSQSPRYKVTKRGQDVALRCDPISGHVSLYWYRQALGQGPEFLTYFNYEAQQDKSGLPNDRFSAERPEGSISTLTIQRTEQRDSAMYRCASSYLRGAGETQYFGPGTRLLVL.

V and J are TRBV21-1 and TRBJ2-7; the tabulated D call, TRBD2, remains unverified against the DNA. TRBV21-1 represents a pseudogene. This CDR3 has 14 residues. CDR3 sequence: CASSKDSGNYEQYF. Written as DNA, the CDR3 is TGTGCCAGCAGCAAAGACAGCGGGAACTACGAGCAGTACTTC.

The gene calls are TRBV28 and TRBJ2-2; D may be TRBD2 (6 bases). Germline V gives CDR1 MDHEN, CDR2 SYDVKM. The CDR3 covers 17 residues. The germline V and J ends were trimmed by 6 bases and 1 base, with 18 bases remaining between them. The CDR3 is CASSLLRGSGNTGELFF. The CDR3, as DNA: TGTGCCAGCAGCCTCTTAAGGGGTAGCGGGAACACCGGGGAGCTGTTTTTT.

This chain links TRBV12-5 with TRBJ2-5, with TRBD1 matching over 7 bases. V dropped 5 bases and J dropped 5; count of bases not matched to a gene: 5. CDR1 and CDR2 from the germline V gene are LGHNT and FRNRAP. The CDR3 consists of 13 residues. CDR3 in DNA: TGTGCTAGTGGTAGGGACAGTCGGGAGACCCAGTACTTC. Translating it yields CASGRDSRETQYF.